This TCR beta chain was found in a study of technical replicates of blood from a handful of donors. Losses at the gene ends were 0 bases for V and 3 bases for J; bases not matched to a gene: 2. Germline values: CDR1 SGHDT, CDR2 YYEEEE. This CDR3 is 15 amino acids long. Assay used: immunoSEQ multiplex PCR; TCRdb lists only in-frame clones, some missing. The sample lists around 80,000 clones; around 94% were seen once. The rearrangement joins TRBV5-6 to TRBJ2-2; TRBD1 matches 7 bases. Sequencing used T cells isolated from PBMCs. This sequence was found in a human donor in good health. The CDR3 here is CASSLEQGYTGELFF. DNA of the CDR3: TGTGCCAGCAGCTTGGAACAGGGGTACACCGGGGAGCTGTTTTTT. The variable domain in full, completed from reference TRBV5-6 and TRBJ2-2, reads DAGVTQSPTHLIKTRGQQVTLRCSPKSGHDTVSWYQQALGQGPQFIFQYYEEEERQRGNFPDRFSGHQFPNYSSELNVNALLLGDSALYLCASSLEQGYTGELFFGEGSRLTVL.